The 9 T cell receptor beta chains presented below share a single source sample, sequenced in a study of T-cell memory formation after mild COVID-19. TCRdb re-called the 5' RACE reads with MiXCR, one entry per CDR3 protein. The data contain about 320,000 distinct CDR3 sequences, 13% to 15% of them singletons. The source material was PBMCs or a T cell subset sorted from them (not recorded which). These receptors were taken from a man younger than 30 who had mild COVID-19 (a few samples of this study predate the infection). Cell type and time point are not known.

Only a few counts were recorded for this clonotype. At one end the junction does not follow the germline gene, possibly because of a read error. The rearrangement uses TRBV7-7 and TRBJ2-1; 8 bases align to TRBD2. Germline V CDR1 and CDR2: SSHAT, FNYEAQ (reference sequence). The CDR3 has 15 residues. The CDR3 sequence is CASSFMAGGANEQFF. In DNA form, the CDR3 reads TGTGCTAGCAGCTTCATGGCGGGGGGAGCTAATGAGCAGTTCTTC.

This clonotype was counted between two and nine times. The CDR3 is CATSRTGNQPQHF. The DNA for the CDR3 is TGTGCCACCAGCAGGACAGGCAATCAGCCCCAGCATTTT. V and J are TRBV15 and TRBJ1-5; the D gene is possibly TRBD1 (5 bases). Germline loops: CDR1 LNHNV, CDR2 YYDKDF (reference sequence). V lost 3 bases and J lost 2, with 5 bases in between. The CDR3 covers 13 residues.

This clonotype was detected a few times. This chain links TRBV24-1 with TRBJ1-2, with 7 bases lining up with TRBD1. Unmatched junction bases numbered 4, after V lost 4 bases and J lost 6 bases. CDR3 length: 13 amino acids. CDR1 is KGHDR, CDR2 SFDVKD, per germline. CDR3 in DNA: TGTGCCACCAGTGACCATCAGGGGGATGGCTACACCTTC. This sequence encodes CATSDHQGDGYTF.

This clonotype occurred a few times. The V and J genes are TRBV20-1 and TRBJ1-2; TRBD1 matches at 8 bases. CDR1 is DFQATT, CDR2 SNEGSKA, per germline (reference sequence). This CDR3 region has 11 residues. V lost 4 bases and J lost 8; bases outside the gene matches: 3. The CDR3 region has the DNA TGCAGTGCTATAGACAGGGGCGGCTACACCTTC. This sequence encodes CSAIDRGGYTF.

The chain links TRBV15 to TRBJ1-5, with D possibly TRBD1 on 6 matching bases. From germline, CDR1 is LNHNV and CDR2 YYDKDF (reference sequence). This CDR3 has 15 amino acids. V was pared by 3 bases and J by 3 bases, with 12 bases between. As DNA, the CDR3 is TGTGCCACCAGCAGGGGGGGCGCTTCCAATCAGCCCCAGCATTTT. The encoded protein is CATSRGGASNQPQHF. Full variable domain (remainder filled in from reference TRBV15 and TRBJ1-5): DAMVIQNPRYQVTQFGKPVTLSCSQTLNHNVMYWYQQKSSQAPKLLFHYYDKDFNNEADTPDNFQSRRPNTSFCFLDIRSPGLGDTAMYLCATSRGGASNQPQHFGDGTRLSIL.

Details on this clonotype: At one boundary the junction diverges from the germline segment, which might be a read error. This chain links TRBV12-3 or TRBV12-4 with TRBJ2-3; D perhaps matches TRBD1 (6 bases). CDR3 length equals 17 residues. The CDR3 loop reads CASSFYLGHRARDTQCF. DNA of the CDR3: TGTGCCAGCAGTTTTTATTTAGGTCACAGGGCGAGGGATACGCAGTGTTTT.

This clonotype was seen a handful of times. This rearrangement joins TRBV5-1 to TRBJ2-5; D may be TRBD1 or TRBD2 (5 bases each). This CDR3 contains 15 residues. V was trimmed by 2 bases and J by 2 bases, leaving 13 bases between them. Per germline, CDR1 SGHRS and CDR2 YFSETQ. CDR3: CASSFGDRDQETQYF. CDR3 bases: TGCGCCAGCAGCTTTGGGGACCGGGATCAAGAGACCCAGTACTTC.

In its sample, this clonotype was seen many times. The chain employs TRBV18 and TRBJ2-2; D not certain. CDR1 and CDR2 (germline): KGHSH, LQKENI. The CDR3 length is 15 residues. The V end lost 4 bases, the J end lost 4 bases, and 13 bases lay between the germline ends. The CDR3 DNA follows: TGTGCCAGCTCACTCCGCCTAGTAGTCACCGGGGAGCTGTTTTTT. Translation gives CASSLRLVVTGELFF.

CDR3 sequence: CASSFYEGGTSRQETQYF. The CDR3 DNA is TGTGCCAGCAGCTTTTATGAGGGGGGGACTAGTAGGCAAGAGACCCAGTACTTC. The gene calls are TRBV7-2 and TRBJ2-5, with 8 bases fitting TRBD2. J lost 2 bases, V lost 3 bases, and 14 bases had no gene match. This CDR3 is 18 amino acids long. The germline CDR1 and CDR2 sequences are SGHTA and FQGNSA. Looking up the rest from reference TRBV7-2 and TRBJ2-5 gives the full variable domain: GAGVSQSPSNKVTEKGKDVELRCDPISGHTALYWYRQSLGQGLEFLIYFQGNSAPDKSGLPSDRFSAERTGGSVSTLTIQRTQQEDSAVYLCASSFYEGGTSRQETQYFGPGTRLLVL.